The count of the clone carrying this T cell receptor (beta chain) is one. The sample belongs to a study of T cell responses to AZD1222 COVID-19 vaccine. Some clones are missing from TCRdb's copy, which holds only in-frame ones; the method was immunoSEQ multiplex PCR. The repertoire holds more than 110,000 clones, with around 90% as singletons. CDR1 MNHEY and CDR2 SVGEGT come from the germline V gene. This CDR3 spans 15 amino acids. V dropped 2 bases and J dropped 4 bases, with 14 bases sitting between them. Sequenced here: peripheral blood, sampled 28 days after the second AZD1222 dose. V and J are TRBV6-2 or TRBV6-3 and TRBJ1-2, with D possibly being TRBD1 (6 bases). This receptor was obtained from an adult who received the AZD1222 COVID-19 vaccine. The CDR3 spells CASSYSQRGLYGYTF. The CDR3, as DNA: TGTGCCAGCAGTTACAGCCAACGGGGGCTCTATGGCTACACCTTC.